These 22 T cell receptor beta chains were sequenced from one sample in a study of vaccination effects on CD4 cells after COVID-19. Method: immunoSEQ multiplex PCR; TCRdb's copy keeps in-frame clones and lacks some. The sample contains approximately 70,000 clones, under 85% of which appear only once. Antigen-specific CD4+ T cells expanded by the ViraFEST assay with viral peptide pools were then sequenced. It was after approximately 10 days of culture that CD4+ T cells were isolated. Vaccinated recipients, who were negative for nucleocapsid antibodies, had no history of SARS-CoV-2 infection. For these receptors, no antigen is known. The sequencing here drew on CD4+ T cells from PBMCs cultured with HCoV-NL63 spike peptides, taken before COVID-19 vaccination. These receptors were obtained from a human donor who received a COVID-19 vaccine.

The CDR3 DNA is TGCAGTGTATTTCAGGGAGAGACCCAGTACTTC. As protein: CSVFQGETQYF. The chain carries TRBV20-1 and TRBJ2-5; D may be TRBD1 (5 bases). The V and J ends lost 7 bases and 4 bases respectively, with 10 bases between them. Germline V gene lookup returns CDR1 DFQATT and CDR2 SNEGSKA (reference sequence). The CDR3 runs to 11 residues.

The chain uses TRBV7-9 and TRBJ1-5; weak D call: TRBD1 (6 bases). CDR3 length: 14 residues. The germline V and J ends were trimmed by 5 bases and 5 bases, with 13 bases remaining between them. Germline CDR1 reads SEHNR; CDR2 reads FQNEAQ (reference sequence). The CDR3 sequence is CASSLGGQYQPQHF. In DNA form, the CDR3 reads TGTGCCAGCAGCCTAGGGGGGCAGTATCAGCCCCAGCATTTT.

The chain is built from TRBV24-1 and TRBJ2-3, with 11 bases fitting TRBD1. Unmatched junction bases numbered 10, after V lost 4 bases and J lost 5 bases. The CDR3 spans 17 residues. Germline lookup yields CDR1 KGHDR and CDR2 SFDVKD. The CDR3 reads CATSEVPGQGEQDTQYF. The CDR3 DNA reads TGTGCCACCAGTGAGGTACCGGGACAGGGGGAACAAGATACGCAGTATTTT.

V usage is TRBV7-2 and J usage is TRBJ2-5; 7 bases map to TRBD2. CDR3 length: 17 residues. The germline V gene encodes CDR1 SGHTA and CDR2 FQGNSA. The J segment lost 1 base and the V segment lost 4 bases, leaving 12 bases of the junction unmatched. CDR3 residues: CASSSAPAGTLQETQYF. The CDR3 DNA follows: TGTGCCAGCAGCTCGGCGCCAGCGGGGACGCTCCAAGAGACCCAGTACTTC.

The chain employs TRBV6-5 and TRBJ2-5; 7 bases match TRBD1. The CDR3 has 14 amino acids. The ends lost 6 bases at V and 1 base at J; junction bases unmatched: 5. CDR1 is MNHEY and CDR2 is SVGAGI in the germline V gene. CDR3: CASRNAGGQETQYF. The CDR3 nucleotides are TGTGCCAGCAGGAACGCAGGGGGCCAAGAGACCCAGTACTTC.

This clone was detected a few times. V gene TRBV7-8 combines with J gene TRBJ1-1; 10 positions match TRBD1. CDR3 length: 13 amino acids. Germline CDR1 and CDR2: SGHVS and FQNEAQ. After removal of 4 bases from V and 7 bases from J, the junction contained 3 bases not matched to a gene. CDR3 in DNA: TGTGCCAGCAGCTGGGGACAGGGGTTTGAAGCTTTCTTT. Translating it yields CASSWGQGFEAFF.

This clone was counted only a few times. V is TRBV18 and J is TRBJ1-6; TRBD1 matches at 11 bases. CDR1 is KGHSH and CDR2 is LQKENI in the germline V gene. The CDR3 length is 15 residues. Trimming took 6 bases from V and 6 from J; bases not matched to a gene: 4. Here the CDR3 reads CASSQGQGANSPLHF. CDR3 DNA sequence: TGTGCCAGCTCCCAAGGACAGGGGGCTAATTCACCCCTCCACTTT.

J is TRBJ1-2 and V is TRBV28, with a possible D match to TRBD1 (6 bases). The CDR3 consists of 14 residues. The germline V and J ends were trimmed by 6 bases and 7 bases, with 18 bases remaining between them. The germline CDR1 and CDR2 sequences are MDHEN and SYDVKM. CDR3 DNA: TGTGCCAGCAGCCCGGGGGGCGAAGGCATTGGCTACACCTTC. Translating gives CASSPGGEGIGYTF.

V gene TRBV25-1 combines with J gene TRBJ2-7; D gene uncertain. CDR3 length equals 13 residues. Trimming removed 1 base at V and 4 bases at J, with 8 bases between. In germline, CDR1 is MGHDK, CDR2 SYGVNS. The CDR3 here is CASSELGKYEQYV. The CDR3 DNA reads TGTGCCAGCAGTGAATTGGGGAAGTACGAGCAGTACGTC.

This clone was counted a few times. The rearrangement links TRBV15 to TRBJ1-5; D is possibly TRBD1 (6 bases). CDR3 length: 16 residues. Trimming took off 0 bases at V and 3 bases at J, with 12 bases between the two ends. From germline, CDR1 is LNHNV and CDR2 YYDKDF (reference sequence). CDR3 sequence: CATSRDGGANNQPQHF. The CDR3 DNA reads TGTGCCACCAGCAGAGATGGGGGGGCGAACAATCAGCCCCAGCATTTT.

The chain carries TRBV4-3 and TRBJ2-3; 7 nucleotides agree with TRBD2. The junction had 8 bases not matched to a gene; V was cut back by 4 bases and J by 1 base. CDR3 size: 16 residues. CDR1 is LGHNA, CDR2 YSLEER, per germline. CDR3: CASSLGETSGTDTQYF. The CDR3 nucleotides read TGCGCCAGCAGCCTAGGGGAAACTAGCGGCACAGATACGCAGTATTTT.

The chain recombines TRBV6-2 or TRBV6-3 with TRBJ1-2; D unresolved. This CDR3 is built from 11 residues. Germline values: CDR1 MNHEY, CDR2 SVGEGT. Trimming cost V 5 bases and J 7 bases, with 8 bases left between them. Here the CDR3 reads CASSGRGGYTF. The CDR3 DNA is TGTGCCAGCAGTGGTAGAGGTGGCTACACCTTC.

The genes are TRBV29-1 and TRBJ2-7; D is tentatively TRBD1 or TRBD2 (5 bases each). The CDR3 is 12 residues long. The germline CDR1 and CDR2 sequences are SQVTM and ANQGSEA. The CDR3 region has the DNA TGCAGCGCGTCCTATGGGGACCAGGAGCAATACGTC. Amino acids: CSASYGDQEQYV.

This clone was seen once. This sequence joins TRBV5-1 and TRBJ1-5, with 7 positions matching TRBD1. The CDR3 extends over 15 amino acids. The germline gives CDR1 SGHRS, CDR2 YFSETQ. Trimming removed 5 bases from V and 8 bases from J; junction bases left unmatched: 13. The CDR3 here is CASRKGETGLEPQHF. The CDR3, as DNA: TGCGCCAGCAGAAAGGGGGAGACAGGGCTGGAGCCCCAGCATTTT. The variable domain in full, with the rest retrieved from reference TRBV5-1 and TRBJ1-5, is KAGVTQTPRYLIKTRGQQVTLSCSPISGHRSVSWYQQTPGQGLQFLFEYFSETQRNKGNFPGRFSGRQFSNSRSEMNVSTLELGDSALYLCASRKGETGLEPQHFGDGTRLSIL.

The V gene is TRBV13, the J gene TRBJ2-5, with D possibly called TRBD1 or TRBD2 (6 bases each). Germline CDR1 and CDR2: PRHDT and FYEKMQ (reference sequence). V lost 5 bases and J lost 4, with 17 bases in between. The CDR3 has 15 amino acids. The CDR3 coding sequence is TGTGCCAGCAGCGAGTACAGGAGGGGGAGAGAGACCCAGTACTTC. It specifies CASSEYRRGRETQYF.

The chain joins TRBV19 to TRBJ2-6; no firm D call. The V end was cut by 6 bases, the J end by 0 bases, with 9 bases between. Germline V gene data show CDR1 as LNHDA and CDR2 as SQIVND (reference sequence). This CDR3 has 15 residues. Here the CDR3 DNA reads TGTGCCAGTAGCCCCGTCTCCTCTGGGGCCAACGTCCTGACTTTC. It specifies CASSPVSSGANVLTF.

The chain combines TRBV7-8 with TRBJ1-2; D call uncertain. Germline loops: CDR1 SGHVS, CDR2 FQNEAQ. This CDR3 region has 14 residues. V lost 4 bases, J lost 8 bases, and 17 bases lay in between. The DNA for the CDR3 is TGTGCCAGCAGCTGGAACCGGGCCCGGGAGGGCTACACCTTC. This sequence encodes CASSWNRAREGYTF.

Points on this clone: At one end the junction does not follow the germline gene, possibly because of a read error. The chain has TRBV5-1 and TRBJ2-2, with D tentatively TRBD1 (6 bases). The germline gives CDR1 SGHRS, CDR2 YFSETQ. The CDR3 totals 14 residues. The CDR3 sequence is CVSSLRGGTGELFF. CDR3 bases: TGCGTCAGCAGCCTCAGGGGTGGCACCGGGGAGCTGTTTTTT.

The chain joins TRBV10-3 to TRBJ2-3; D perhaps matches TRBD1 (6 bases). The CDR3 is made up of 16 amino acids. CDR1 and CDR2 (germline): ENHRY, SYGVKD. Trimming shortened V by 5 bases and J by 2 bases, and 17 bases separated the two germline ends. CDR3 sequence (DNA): TGTGCCATCAGTTACCGACAGGTCCGGTCCACAGATACGCAGTATTTT. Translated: CAISYRQVRSTDTQYF.

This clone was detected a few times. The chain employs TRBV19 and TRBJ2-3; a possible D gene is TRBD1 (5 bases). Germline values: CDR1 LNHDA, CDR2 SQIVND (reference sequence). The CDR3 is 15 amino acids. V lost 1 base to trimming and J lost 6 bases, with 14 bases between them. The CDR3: CASSIVGQAADTQYF. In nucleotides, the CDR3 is TGTGCCAGTAGTATAGTGGGGCAGGCCGCGGATACGCAGTATTTT.

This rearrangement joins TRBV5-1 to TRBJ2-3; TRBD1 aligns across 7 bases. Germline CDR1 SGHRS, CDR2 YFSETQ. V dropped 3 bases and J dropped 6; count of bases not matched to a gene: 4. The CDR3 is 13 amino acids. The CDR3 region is CASSSDRFDTQYF. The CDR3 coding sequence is TGCGCCAGCAGCTCGGACAGGTTTGATACGCAGTATTTT.

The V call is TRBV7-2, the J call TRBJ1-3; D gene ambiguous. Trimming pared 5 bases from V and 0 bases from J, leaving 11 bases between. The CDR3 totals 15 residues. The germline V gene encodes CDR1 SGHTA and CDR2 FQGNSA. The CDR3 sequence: CASSPRSSSGNTIYF. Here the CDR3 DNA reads TGTGCCAGCAGCCCCCGGAGCAGCTCTGGAAACACCATATATTTT.